This T cell receptor beta chain was documented in a study of T cell changes during pregnancy in multiple sclerosis. Libraries were prepared by immunoSEQ multiplex PCR; TCRdb keeps only in-frame clonotypes and omits some of them. The table lists more than 65,000 clones, roughly nine tenths of them singletons. Germline V gene lookup returns CDR1 SGDLS and CDR2 YYNGEE. The CDR3 is made up of 17 amino acids. The V segment lost 0 bases and the J segment 2 bases; nucleotides outside the gene matches: 6. The chain combines TRBV9 with TRBJ2-5, with 11 bases that match TRBD2. This TCR was recovered from a female donor with multiple sclerosis, enrolled in a pregnancy study. Specimen: peripheral blood, collected in the first trimester of pregnancy. This chain's CDR3 is CASSVGLAGGQQETQYF. Here the CDR3 DNA reads TGTGCCAGCAGCGTAGGTCTAGCGGGGGGACAACAAGAGACCCAGTACTTC.